This entry lists 28 T cell receptor beta chains sequenced from one sample in a study of T cells in Graves' hyperthyroidism and ophthalmopathy. The source material, RNA transcripts, was used to amplify TCR beta CDR3 regions. The TCR CDR3 was amplified in a first-round RT-PCR using the HTBI primer set. Using its own MiXCR run on the multiplex PCR reads, TCRdb lists one record per CDR3 protein. Of approximately 560,000 distinct CDR3 sequences listed, under 60% are singletons. Material: peripheral blood or thyroid tissue (not recorded which). The receptors were sampled from a woman younger than 30 with Graves' hyperthyroidism.

For this clonotype: A much larger clone is a single base away; this may be a read error. The gene calls are TRBV7-6 and TRBJ1-2; 8 bases map to TRBD1. In germline, CDR1 is SGHVS, CDR2 FNYEAQ. The CDR3 contains 13 residues. CDR3 in amino acids: CACSFSTGGGYTF. The CDR3 DNA follows: TGTGCCTGCAGCTTCTCCACAGGGGGAGGCTACACCTTC.

The genes are TRBV7-2 and TRBJ1-1; the D gene is possibly TRBD1 (5 bases). The CDR3 totals 13 residues. In germline, CDR1 is SGHTA, CDR2 FQGNSA. Trimming removed 11 bases at V and 5 bases at J, with 18 bases between. The CDR3 protein is CAWSRGRMTEAFF. Written as DNA, the CDR3 is TGTGCCTGGAGTCGGGGCAGGATGACTGAAGCTTTCTTT.

The V call is TRBV7-3, the J call TRBJ1-4; no firm D call. The germline V gene encodes CDR1 SGHTA and CDR2 FQGTGA. V lost 2 bases and J 12 bases, leaving 25 bases between the germline ends. The CDR3 consists of 17 residues. The chain's CDR3 is CASSLPRTGPPVLQLFF. The CDR3 nucleotides read TGTGCCAGCAGCTTACCGAGGACCGGGCCCCCCGTTTTGCAACTGTTTTTT.

CDR3 in amino acids: CASSQTVQGYEQYF. The CDR3, as DNA: TGTGCCAGCAGCCAAACAGTACAGGGCTACGAGCAGTACTTC. The rearrangement links TRBV7-2 to TRBJ2-7; maybe TRBD1 (6 bases). CDR1 and CDR2 from the germline V gene are SGHTA and FQGNSA. CDR3 length: 14 amino acids. The V end lost 5 bases, the J end lost 3 bases, and 14 bases lay between the germline ends.

The chain uses TRBV29-1 and TRBJ2-7, with D perhaps TRBD1 (6 bases). The V end lost 8 bases, the J end lost 5 bases, and 19 bases lay between the germline ends. This CDR3 has 13 residues. CDR1 and CDR2 from the germline V gene are SQVTM and ANQGSEA. CDR3: CSLVGRGSDEQYF. Written as DNA, the CDR3 is TGCAGCTTGGTAGGCAGGGGTTCCGACGAGCAGTACTTC.

The chain couples TRBV5-1 to TRBJ2-5; D is unresolved. In germline, CDR1 is SGHRS, CDR2 YFSETQ. V shed 2 bases and J shed 5 bases, with 10 bases lying between them. The CDR3 sequence is 13 residues long. CDR3 coding DNA: TGCGCCAGCAGCTTTGGGATCAGGGAGACCCAGTACTTC. It is translated as CASSFGIRETQYF.

The genes are TRBV6-2 or TRBV6-3 and TRBJ2-7; 8 positions match TRBD2. The CDR3 is 16 residues long. CDR1 is MNHEY, CDR2 SVGEGT, per germline. Trimming cost V 5 bases and J 4 bases; bases outside gene matches: 13. For the CDR3, the DNA is TGTGCCAGCAGTCCCCCACTAGCGGCCTCAGGGTACGAGCAGTACTTC. Translated, it gives CASSPPLAASGYEQYF.

The chain employs TRBV7-9 and TRBJ1-4, with D uncertain. The CDR3 is 14 amino acids. Germline V gene data show CDR1 as SEHNR and CDR2 as FQNEAQ (reference sequence). Trimming left V 2 bases short and J 6 bases short, with 10 bases between. The CDR3 protein is CASSLSYGDEKLFF. DNA of the CDR3: TGTGCCAGCAGCTTATCTTATGGGGATGAAAAACTGTTTTTT.

The chain joins TRBV7-2 to TRBJ2-5, with D perhaps TRBD2 (5 bases). This CDR3 has 16 amino acids. In germline, CDR1 is SGHTA, CDR2 FQGNSA. The germline V and J ends were trimmed by 6 bases and 2 bases, with 19 bases remaining between them. The CDR3 DNA is TGTGCCAGCAGTTTAAAAGGCGGGTGGAGACAAGAGACCCAGTACTTC. Residues: CASSLKGGWRQETQYF.

Concerning this clonotype: A much larger clone lies one base from this, so it may be a read error. The gene calls are TRBV10-3 and TRBJ1-2, with TRBD1 as a possible D gene (5 bases). The CDR3 sequence is 14 residues long. V was clipped by 10 bases and J by 6 bases, with 21 bases between them. Germline-derived CDR1 and CDR2 are ENHRY and SYGVKD. The CDR3 DNA is TGTGCCAGCGGTTTAGTCGCCAGGGAGGATGGCTACACCTTC. This sequence encodes CASGLVAREDGYTF.

The gene calls are TRBV2 and TRBJ1-6; TRBD1 aligns across 8 bases. The CDR3 contains 15 residues. Germline V gene lookup returns CDR1 SNHLY and CDR2 FYNNEI. After removal of 4 bases from V and 7 bases from J, the junction contained 6 bases not matched to a gene. The CDR3 loop is CASSALRDRNSPLHF. The CDR3 DNA reads as TGTGCCAGCAGTGCTCTAAGGGACAGGAATTCACCCCTCCACTTT.

This clonotype was detected only a few times. The V call is TRBV20-1, the J call TRBJ2-7; TRBD2 matches 14 bases. J gave up 3 bases and V 2 bases, and 12 bases lay outside the gene matches. The CDR3 contains 18 residues. CDR1 is DFQATT, CDR2 SNEGSKA, per germline (reference sequence). This CDR3 is CSARPPPGTSGSNYEQYF. CDR3 bases: TGCAGTGCTAGACCGCCTCCCGGGACTAGCGGGAGCAACTACGAGCAGTACTTC.

This clonotype was seen more than once but under ten times. This chain joins TRBV7-2 and TRBJ2-5, with 11 bases lining up with TRBD2. Germline loops: CDR1 SGHTA, CDR2 FQGNSA. The CDR3 length is 16 residues. J lost 1 base, V lost 5 bases, and 6 bases had no gene match. The CDR3 here is CASSVTGLAAQETQYF. In nucleotides, the CDR3 is TGTGCCAGCAGCGTTACGGGACTAGCGGCCCAAGAGACCCAGTACTTC.

This clonotype was found many times. The chain is built from TRBV7-6 and TRBJ2-2; 8 bases line up with TRBD2. This CDR3 spans 15 amino acids. Germline CDR1 reads SGHVS; CDR2 reads FNYEAQ. Trimming at V came to 5 bases and at J to 1 base, leaving 3 bases not matched to a gene. The CDR3 nucleotides read TGTGCCAGCAGCACAAGCGGGAGGAACACCGGGGAGCTGTTTTTT. It is translated as CASSTSGRNTGELFF.

V usage is TRBV7-2 and J usage is TRBJ1-1; D remains ambiguous. Trimming shortened V by 2 bases and J by 10 bases, and 11 bases separated the two germline ends. The germline V gene has CDR1 SGHTA and CDR2 FQGNSA. CDR3 length: 12 residues. In nucleotides, the CDR3 is TGTGCCAGCAGCTTAATGGCGGGAGTAGCTTTCTTT. Encoded protein: CASSLMAGVAFF.

The table lists this clonotype with a few counts. The J gene is TRBJ2-7, the V gene TRBV9, with TRBD2 matching 8 bases. Germline assignment: CDR1 SGDLS and CDR2 YYNGEE. V was pared by 0 bases and J by 2 bases, with 4 bases of the junction left unmatched. The length of the CDR3 is 15 residues. For the CDR3, the DNA is TGTGCCAGCAGCGTAGAGTTAGCGGGGACCTACGAGCAGTACTTC. Protein: CASSVELAGTYEQYF.

As for this clonotype: Germline and junction disagree at one end, which may indicate a read error. The rearrangement uses TRBV10-3 and TRBJ1-3; D not certain. Germline CDR1 and CDR2: ENHRY and SYGVKD. This CDR3 spans 12 amino acids. In DNA, the CDR3 is TGTGCCATCAATGAGGCTGGAAACACCATATATTTT. It encodes CAINEAGNTIYF.

The CDR3 DNA follows: TGTGCCAGTAGTATGCCCGGGTACGAAAAACTGTTTTTT. Protein product: CASSMPGYEKLFF. This chain connects TRBV19 to TRBJ1-4; D not certain. The V gene's germline CDR1 is LNHDA and CDR2 SQIVND (reference sequence). V was trimmed by 3 bases and J by 8 bases, leaving 10 bases between them. The CDR3 spans 13 residues.

The V and J genes are TRBV7-8 and TRBJ1-5; no definite D call. CDR1 SGHVS and CDR2 FQNEAQ come from the germline V gene. CDR3 length: 14 amino acids. The germline V and J ends were trimmed by 6 bases and 3 bases, with 12 bases remaining between them. The CDR3 here is CASSFEGANQPQHF. The CDR3 DNA is TGTGCCAGCAGTTTCGAGGGTGCCAATCAGCCCCAGCATTTT. The whole variable domain, remainder taken from reference TRBV7-8 and TRBJ1-5, is GAGVSQSPRYKVAKRGQDVALRCDPISGHVSLFWYQQALGQGPEFLTYFQNEAQLDKSGLPSDRFFAERPEGSVSTLKIQRTQQEDSAVYLCASSFEGANQPQHFGDGTRLSIL.

This chain connects TRBV29-1 to TRBJ2-7; 12 nucleotides match TRBD2. CDR3 length: 15 amino acids. J gave up 1 base and V 5 bases, and 6 bases lay outside the gene matches. The germline gives CDR1 SQVTM, CDR2 ANQGSEA. CDR3 region: CSVQLAGGGSYEQYF. The DNA for the CDR3 is TGCAGCGTTCAACTAGCGGGGGGCGGTTCCTACGAGCAGTACTTC.

CDR3 sequence (DNA): TGTGCCAGCAGCGCCACCGGGACTAGCGGAGGGAGCTCCTACGAGCAGTACTTC. Encoded protein: CASSATGTSGGSSYEQYF. V and J are TRBV7-2 and TRBJ2-7; 11 nucleotides align to TRBD2. V gave up 5 bases and J gave up 0 bases; unmatched junction bases: 12. The CDR3 extends over 18 amino acids. The V gene's germline CDR1 is SGHTA and CDR2 FQGNSA.

CDR3 nucleotides: TGTGCCAGCAGCCCCACTAGCGGGAGATATGGTGGCTCCTACGAGCAGTACTTC. Translating gives CASSPTSGRYGGSYEQYF. The chain links TRBV7-3 to TRBJ2-7; 11 nucleotides align to TRBD2. The germline CDR1 and CDR2 sequences are SGHTA and FQGTGA. The CDR3 is made up of 18 amino acids. The V and J ends lost 5 bases and 0 bases, in that order; junction bases with no gene match: 12.

The J gene is TRBJ2-6, the V gene TRBV20-1, with D perhaps matching TRBD2 (5 bases). Germline CDR1 DFQATT, CDR2 SNEGSKA (reference sequence). The CDR3 has 16 amino acids. V was shortened by 3 bases and J by 0 bases, with 12 bases between the two germline ends. The CDR3 nucleotides read TGCAGTGCTAGTGCGGGTTCGTCCTCTGGGGCCAACGTCCTGACTTTC. Residues: CSASAGSSSGANVLTF.

This clonotype was found many times. The genes are TRBV7-2 and TRBJ2-7; either TRBD1 or TRBD2 may fit D (5 bases each). V was clipped by 5 bases and J by 6 bases, with 20 bases between them. The CDR3 loop spans 15 amino acids. Germline CDR1 reads SGHTA; CDR2 reads FQGNSA. CDR3 DNA sequence: TGTGCCAGCAGCCCCCAGCTTTTCCGGGGCTTCGAGCAGTACTTC. Translated: CASSPQLFRGFEQYF.

Worth noting for this clonotype: Since a much larger clone is just one base distant, this may be a read error. The V call is TRBV24-1, the J call TRBJ1-1; possibly TRBD1 for D (5 bases). CDR3 length: 13 residues. Germline V lookup: CDR1 KGHDR, CDR2 SFDVKD. CDR3 in amino acids: CASSGRVRNEAFF. CDR3 nucleotide sequence: TGTGCCAGCAGTGGCAGGGTCAGAAATGAAGCTTTCTTT.

In this sample, this clonotype turned up a few times. A much larger clone differs from this one at a single base, so this may be a read error. This chain joins TRBV25-1 and TRBJ2-5, with D perhaps TRBD2 (5 bases). The CDR3 is made up of 15 amino acids. CDR1 is MGHDK and CDR2 is SYGVNS in the germline V gene. CDR3 residues: CASSEFFGKQEAQYF. The CDR3 DNA reads as TGTGCCAGCAGTGAATTCTTCGGGAAGCAAGAGGCCCAGTACTTC. Full variable domain (missing parts from reference TRBV25-1 and TRBJ2-5): EADIYQTPRYLVIGTGKKITLECSQTMGHDKMYWYQQDPGMELHLIHYSYGVNSTEKGDLSSESTVSRIRTEHFPLTLESARPSHTSQYLCASSEFFGKQEAQYFGPGTRLLVL.

The chain uses TRBV25-1 and TRBJ1-1, with 7 bases matching TRBD1. With V trimmed by 8 bases and J by 1 base, 13 bases remained unmatched. Per the germline V gene, CDR1 is MGHDK and CDR2 is SYGVNS. The CDR3 is 16 residues long. CDR3 loop: CASGIFAGTENTEAFF. For the CDR3, the DNA is TGTGCCAGCGGGATTTTCGCCGGGACAGAGAACACTGAAGCTTTCTTT.

Remarks on this clonotype: The CDR3 end shows no conserved phenylalanine or tryptophan, and so a read error is likely. No DNA is shown, since the ends of the CDR3 on it are uncertain; the CDR3 is the one TCRdb lists. The chain has TRBV6-9 and TRBJ2-7; the table names TRBD2, a call not compared with the DNA. Germline V gene lookup returns CDR1 MNHGY and CDR2 SVAAGI. The CDR3 numbers 9 amino acids, ends counted. This CDR3 reads CASRGLMNT.